The 28 T cell receptor beta chains below come from one sample, sequenced in a study of cytotoxic CD8 clonotypes in ibrutinib-treated CLL. Generated by immunoSEQ multiplex PCR, the TCRdb table keeps only in-frame clones and is missing some. The table lists around 310,000 clones, about 80% of them singletons. Sequences were derived from PBMCs, sampled before ibrutinib treatment. The receptors come from a human donor with chronic lymphocytic leukemia.

The V gene is TRBV7-2, the J gene TRBJ2-4; D gene uncertain. The CDR3 is 14 residues long. Between the trimmed V and J ends, which lost 5 bases and 6 bases, there was a span of 14 bases. Germline V CDR1 and CDR2: SGHTA, FQGNSA. This chain's CDR3 is CASSHSAEGNIQYF. The DNA of the CDR3 is TGTGCCAGCAGCCACAGCGCGGAAGGAAACATTCAGTACTTC.

This clone was counted only a few times. The V and J genes are TRBV6-1 and TRBJ2-2; D is uncertain. The germline V gene has CDR1 MNHNS and CDR2 SASEGT. The V end lost 4 bases, the J end lost 4 bases, and 10 bases lay between the germline ends. This CDR3 has 14 amino acids. CDR3 sequence (DNA): TGTGCCAGCAGTGCTGTACAGATCACCGGGGAGCTGTTTTTT. Its translation: CASSAVQITGELFF.

The chain links TRBV27 to TRBJ2-1; 13 bases are a match to TRBD2. Germline V gives CDR1 MNHEY, CDR2 SMNVEV (reference sequence). The CDR3 consists of 16 residues. Losses at the gene ends were 5 bases for V and 9 bases for J; bases not matched to a gene: 10. The CDR3 DNA sequence: TGTGCCAGCAGTCATCGGACTAGCGGGAGTCCAGCTGAGCAGTTCTTC. Residues: CASSHRTSGSPAEQFF.

The chain combines TRBV4-2 with TRBJ2-7, with 9 bases lining up with TRBD1. The germline gives CDR1 LGHNA, CDR2 YNFKEQ. V dropped 4 bases and J dropped 0; count of bases not matched to a gene: 10. CDR3 size: 17 residues. The CDR3 coding sequence is TGTGCCAGCAGCCTCAGACCTCACAGGGGGCTCTCCTACGAGCAGTACTTC. Amino acids: CASSLRPHRGLSYEQYF.

The chain couples TRBV6-5 to TRBJ2-7; 7 bases map to TRBD2. CDR3 size: 15 residues. The trim removed 2 bases at V and 0 bases at J, leaving 4 bases unmatched. Germline V lookup: CDR1 MNHEY, CDR2 SVGAGI. In nucleotides, the CDR3 is TGTGCCAGCAGTTACCGGCGGGAGCGCTCCTACGAGCAGTACTTC. As protein: CASSYRRERSYEQYF.

The chain employs TRBV6-4 and TRBJ2-1; 10 nucleotides agree with TRBD1. The germline CDR1 and CDR2 sequences are MRHNA and SNTAGT. The CDR3 is 15 residues long. Germline trimming cut 6 bases from V and 4 bases from J; bases unmatched to any gene: 6. The DNA for the CDR3 is TGTGCCAGCAGATTGGACAGGGGGTTTTACAATGAGCAGTTCTTC. Protein sequence: CASRLDRGFYNEQFF.

The chain carries TRBV7-9 and TRBJ2-7, with D possibly TRBD1 on 6 matching bases. Trimming stripped 2 bases from V and 3 bases from J, with 11 bases between. The CDR3 has 14 residues. The V gene's germline CDR1 is SEHNR and CDR2 FQNEAQ (reference sequence). This chain's CDR3 is CASSLYRDHYEQYF. The CDR3 DNA sequence: TGTGCCAGCAGCTTATACAGGGACCACTACGAGCAGTACTTC.

The rearrangement links TRBV5-1 to TRBJ2-7, with TRBD2 matching over 9 bases. CDR1 is SGHRS, CDR2 YFSETQ, per germline. J lost 0 bases, V lost 6 bases, and 7 bases had no gene match. CDR3 length: 15 amino acids. CDR3 residues: CASTEVAGASYEQYF. The CDR3 DNA reads TGCGCCAGCACCGAGGTAGCGGGAGCCTCCTACGAGCAGTACTTC.

This clone was found once. The chain carries TRBV19 and TRBJ2-5; no definite D call. Germline CDR1 LNHDA, CDR2 SQIVND (reference sequence). V dropped 3 bases and J dropped 0 bases, with 8 bases sitting between them. CDR3 length equals 14 residues. This CDR3 is CASSINPYQETQYF. The CDR3 coding sequence is TGTGCCAGTAGTATTAACCCCTACCAAGAGACCCAGTACTTC.

The chain has TRBV27 and TRBJ2-7; 12 bases fit TRBD2. V dropped 0 bases and J dropped 6; count of bases not matched to a gene: 3. From germline, CDR1 is MNHEY and CDR2 SMNVEV (reference sequence). The CDR3 sequence is 15 residues long. The chain's CDR3 is CASSLSASGRAEQYF. Written as DNA, the CDR3 is TGTGCCAGCAGTTTATCTGCTAGCGGGAGGGCCGAGCAGTACTTC.

J is TRBJ2-1 and V is TRBV4-1; 7 positions agree with TRBD2. The CDR3 spans 17 residues. V lost 3 bases, J lost 0 bases, and 8 bases stayed unmatched. Germline V gives CDR1 MGHRA, CDR2 YSYEKL. The CDR3 region is CASSHSGTTHSYNEQFF. Here the CDR3 DNA reads TGCGCCAGCAGCCACTCCGGGACTACTCACTCCTACAATGAGCAGTTCTTC.

This clone was seen only once. The gene calls are TRBV5-1 and TRBJ2-3; perhaps D is TRBD1 or TRBD2 (5 bases each). This CDR3 spans 15 amino acids. V shed 0 bases and J shed 1 base, with 9 bases lying between them. Germline values: CDR1 SGHRS, CDR2 YFSETQ. The CDR3 protein is CASSLVGGGTDTQYF. The DNA of the CDR3 is TGCGCCAGCAGCTTGGTTGGGGGTGGCACAGATACGCAGTATTTT.

The chain couples TRBV5-1 to TRBJ1-2; D is possibly TRBD1 (5 bases). Between the trimmed V and J ends, which lost 4 bases and 6 bases, there was a span of 19 bases. Germline CDR1 is SGHRS and CDR2 is YFSETQ. CDR3 length: 15 residues. CDR3 in amino acids: CASSPGTGRGDGYTF. The DNA for the CDR3 is TGCGCCAGCAGCCCTGGGACCGGCCGTGGGGATGGCTACACCTTC.

The V and J genes are TRBV4-3 and TRBJ2-7; the match to TRBD2 covers 7 bases. Germline V lookup: CDR1 LGHNA, CDR2 YSLEER. The CDR3 totals 15 residues. V trimming: 1 base; J trimming: 3 bases; junction bases outside the gene matches: 6. CDR3 in amino acids: CASSQGGLPSYEQYF. CDR3 in DNA: TGCGCCAGCAGCCAAGGGGGACTACCCAGCTACGAGCAGTACTTC.

CDR3 DNA sequence: TGTGCCAGCAGCGTAGCAACAGGAATGGGAGGCTACACCTTC. This encodes CASSVATGMGGYTF. The rearrangement uses TRBV9 and TRBJ1-2; a possible D gene is TRBD1 (5 bases). V lost 0 bases, J lost 8 bases, and 14 bases lay in between. Germline lookup yields CDR1 SGDLS and CDR2 YYNGEE. This CDR3 is 14 amino acids long.

This chain's CDR3 is CASSREIQGNNEQFF. CDR3 coding DNA: TGTGCCAGCAGCCGTGAGATCCAGGGAAACAATGAGCAGTTCTTC. The V gene is TRBV7-6, the J gene TRBJ2-1; a weak D match, TRBD1 (5 bases). Between the trimmed V and J ends, which lost 5 bases and 5 bases, there was a span of 16 bases. CDR1 and CDR2 (germline): SGHVS, FNYEAQ. The CDR3 consists of 15 residues. The variable domain in full, with the rest retrieved from reference TRBV7-6 and TRBJ2-1, is GAGVSQSPRYKVTKRGQDVALRCDPISGHVSLYWYRQALGQGPEFLTYFNYEAQQDKSGLPNDRFSAERPEGSISTLTIQRTEQRDSAMYRCASSREIQGNNEQFFGPGTRLTVL.

The chain joins TRBV9 to TRBJ1-1; D may be TRBD1 (5 bases). Trimming stripped 4 bases from V and 2 bases from J, with 21 bases between. The CDR3 covers 17 residues. Germline V gene sequence: CDR1 SGDLS, CDR2 YYNGEE. CDR3 loop: CASSYGTPHALNTEAFF. CDR3 DNA sequence: TGTGCCAGCAGCTACGGGACTCCCCATGCATTAAACACTGAAGCTTTCTTT.

A single count supports this clone. The V and J genes are TRBV19 and TRBJ1-1; 11 positions agree with TRBD1. The V segment lost 5 bases and the J segment 4 bases; nucleotides outside the gene matches: 3. The CDR3 covers 14 residues. The germline gives CDR1 LNHDA, CDR2 SQIVND (reference sequence). DNA of the CDR3: TGTGCCAGTAGTGGACAGGGGGCCGGCACTGAAGCTTTCTTT. Its protein is CASSGQGAGTEAFF. Together with reference TRBV19 and TRBJ1-1, the CDR3 gives the full variable domain: DGGITQSPKYLFRKEGQNVTLSCEQNLNHDAMYWYRQDPGQGLRLIYYSQIVNDFQKGDIAEGYSVSREKKESFPLTVTSAQKNPTAFYLCASSGQGAGTEAFFGQGTRLTVV.

This chain links TRBV10-3 with TRBJ2-2, with 7 positions matching TRBD1. Germline V gene data show CDR1 as ENHRY and CDR2 as SYGVKD. Trimming at V came to 5 bases and at J to 4 bases, leaving 7 bases not matched to a gene. This CDR3 contains 15 residues. The chain's CDR3 is CAISSRQGATGELFF. CDR3 DNA: TGTGCCATCAGTAGCAGACAGGGTGCCACCGGGGAGCTGTTTTTT.

The chain couples TRBV11-1 to TRBJ2-5; D assignment may be TRBD1 or TRBD2 (6 bases each). Trimming removed 5 bases from V and 2 bases from J, with 12 bases in between. CDR1 and CDR2 from the germline V gene are SGHAT and FQDESV (reference sequence). There are 14 residues in the CDR3. In DNA form, the CDR3 reads TGTGCCAGCAGCCCGCGGGACAAACAAGAGACCCAGTACTTC. Encoded protein: CASSPRDKQETQYF.

This chain uses TRBV9 with TRBJ2-7, with a weak D call TRBD1 (5 bases). The CDR3 length is 13 residues. The V end was cut by 1 base, the J end by 0 bases, with 5 bases between. CDR1 SGDLS and CDR2 YYNGEE come from the germline V gene. The CDR3 DNA follows: TGTGCCAGCAGCGTAACAGGCTCCTACGAGCAGTACTTC. Translating gives CASSVTGSYEQYF.

CDR3 region: CASKGTDGTSGTPWGSYEQYF. The CDR3, as DNA: TGTGCCAGCAAGGGGACCGACGGGACTAGCGGGACTCCGTGGGGATCCTACGAGCAGTACTTC. The chain combines TRBV2 with TRBJ2-7, with TRBD2 matching over 13 bases. The CDR3 is 21 amino acids. V was pared by 7 bases and J by 1 base, with 22 bases of the junction left unmatched. Germline-derived CDR1 and CDR2 are SNHLY and FYNNEI.

The CDR3 protein is CASSLLAGGLDTQYF. The CDR3, as DNA: TGTGCCAGCAGTTTACTAGCGGGAGGCCTGGATACGCAGTATTTT. The genes are TRBV6-5 and TRBJ2-3, with TRBD2 matching over 12 bases. Trimming took 4 bases from V and 6 from J; bases not matched to a gene: 5. There are 15 residues in the CDR3. Germline CDR1 MNHEY, CDR2 SVGAGI.

This chain connects TRBV10-3 to TRBJ1-6; 7 bases line up with TRBD1. J gave up 7 bases and V 2 bases, and 14 bases lay outside the gene matches. CDR3 size: 18 residues. Germline CDR1 is ENHRY and CDR2 is SYGVKD. CDR3 coding DNA: TGTGCCATCAGTGAGGGCCGACAGGGTGTGTTTAGGAATTCACCCCTCCACTTT. It translates to CAISEGRQGVFRNSPLHF.

This chain links TRBV2 with TRBJ2-7; a possible D gene is TRBD1 (6 bases). Germline V gene lookup returns CDR1 SNHLY and CDR2 FYNNEI. The CDR3 is 15 residues long. Trimming pared 5 bases from V and 6 bases from J, leaving 20 bases between. CDR3 region: CASSLQGFLLAEQYF. CDR3 nucleotide sequence: TGTGCCAGCAGTTTACAGGGATTCTTATTGGCCGAGCAGTACTTC.

Written as DNA, the CDR3 is TGTGCCAGCAGCCCTCGGGCAGCCCGAAACACCATATATTTT. Translating gives CASSPRAARNTIYF. The chain recombines TRBV14 with TRBJ1-3, with no clear D. V lost 4 bases and J 5 bases, leaving 12 bases between the germline ends. This CDR3 comprises 14 residues. Germline CDR1 and CDR2: SGHDN and FVKESK.

The chain recombines TRBV7-2 with TRBJ2-3; 13 bases match TRBD2. V trimming: 5 bases; J trimming: 6 bases; junction bases outside the gene matches: 8. CDR3 length: 16 residues. Germline CDR1 is SGHTA and CDR2 is FQGNSA. The CDR3 loop reads CASSRGLAGDFDTQYF. CDR3 in DNA: TGTGCCAGCAGCCGAGGACTAGCGGGAGATTTCGATACGCAGTATTTT.

This clone was counted between two and nine times. The CDR3 bases are TGTGCCAGCAGTTTCGGGCGGGCGGCCTACGAGCAGTACTTC. It codes for CASSFGRAAYEQYF. The chain carries TRBV6-5 and TRBJ2-7; tentatively, D is TRBD2 (5 bases). The V end lost 4 bases, the J end lost 2 bases, and 12 bases lay between the germline ends. CDR3 length: 14 amino acids. CDR1 is MNHEY and CDR2 is SVGAGI in the germline V gene.